Listed below are T cell receptor beta chains from one sample, sequenced in a study of early T cells in non-severe SARS-CoV-2 infection. One entry per CDR3 protein results from TCRdb running MiXCR on the 5' RACE reads. The sample has roughly 49,000 distinct CDR3 sequences, over 3.5% seen once. Sequenced sample: whole blood. Every receptor here comes from an adult who was a healthcare worker with PCR-confirmed SARS-CoV-2 infection or an uninfected control (not recorded which). Both conserved end residues are part of each CDR3. The order of the fields is D gene, V gene, J gene, clone size, CDR3 DNA, CDR3 protein. A D gene is named only where the DNA matches it firmly. The listing skips clone size in some rows; elsewhere it reads once, few, many or a size class.

>NA|TRBV29-1|TRBJ1-1|many
TGCAGCGTTGGCCACGCGAACACTGAAGCTTTCTTT
CSVGHANTEAFF
>TRBD2|TRBV12-3/TRBV12-4|TRBJ2-1|many
TGTGCCAGCAGTCCCCGACTAGCGGGATCTGAGAATGAGCAGTTCTTC
CASSPRLAGSENEQFF
>TRBD1|TRBV6-1|TRBJ2-5|many
TGTGCCAGCACGGGACAGGGACTCTTCCTAAGCGAGACCCAGTACTTC
CASTGQGLFLSETQYF
>TRBD1|TRBV7-3|TRBJ2-2|many
TGTGCCAGCAGCTCGACAGGGGGCACCGGGGAGCTGTTTTTT
CASSSTGGTGELFF
>NA|TRBV7-2|TRBJ1-4|many
TGTGCCAGCAGCTCCAAAGGAGGCTTTCGGGAAAAACTGTTTTTT
CASSSKGGFREKLFF
>NA|TRBV7-9|TRBJ2-1|many
TGTGCCAGCAGCTTAGCGCGAGGGGGAAGGTCCTACAATGAGCAGTTCTTC
CASSLARGGRSYNEQFF
>TRBD1|TRBV7-2|TRBJ1-3|many
TGTGCCAGCAGCCACAGGGGGCTCGATCCTGGAAACACCATATATTTT
CASSHRGLDPGNTIYF
>TRBD1|TRBV7-9|TRBJ1-1|many
TGTGCCAGCAGCTTAACAGGGGCGCGAGGCACTGAAGCTTTCTTT
CASSLTGARGTEAFF
>TRBD2|TRBV6-2/TRBV6-3|TRBJ2-5|NA
TGTGCCAGCAGTTACGGGACTATCACGGGAAAGCAAGAGACCCAGTACTTC
CASSYGTITGKQETQYF
>NA|TRBV7-8|TRBJ2-1|many
TGTGCCAGCACCCTTCGGGACGGAAGCTCCTACAATGAGCAGTTCTTC
CASTLRDGSSYNEQFF
>TRBD2|TRBV12-3/TRBV12-4|TRBJ2-2|many
TGTGCCAGCAGTTTAGCGGGGACTAGCGCCGGGGAGCTGTTTTTT
CASSLAGTSAGELFF
>TRBD1|TRBV5-1|TRBJ2-6|many
TGCGCCAGCAGCTTGGGGGACAGGGGCTCTGGGGCCAACGTCCTGACTTTC
CASSLGDRGSGANVLTF
>TRBD2|TRBV19|TRBJ2-3|many
TGTGCCAGTAGTAGGTTGAGGGAGGGCGAAGATACGCAGTATTTT
CASSRLREGEDTQYF
>NA|TRBV29-1|TRBJ2-5|few
TGCAGTGGGCGGCTCCAAGAGACCCAGTACTTC
CSGRLQETQYF
>NA|TRBV9|TRBJ2-7|NA
TGTGCCAGCAGCGTTAGTGTTTCCTACGAGCAGTACTTC
CASSVSVSYEQYF
>NA|TRBV5-5|TRBJ2-1|many
TGTGCCAGCAGTTCTACCGTAACAGGGTTTAATGAGCAGTTCTTC
CASSSTVTGFNEQFF
>NA|TRBV3-1|TRBJ2-5|many
TGTGCCAGCAGCCTTCCGCTTGCGGCCCAAGAGACCCAGTACTTC
CASSLPLAAQETQYF